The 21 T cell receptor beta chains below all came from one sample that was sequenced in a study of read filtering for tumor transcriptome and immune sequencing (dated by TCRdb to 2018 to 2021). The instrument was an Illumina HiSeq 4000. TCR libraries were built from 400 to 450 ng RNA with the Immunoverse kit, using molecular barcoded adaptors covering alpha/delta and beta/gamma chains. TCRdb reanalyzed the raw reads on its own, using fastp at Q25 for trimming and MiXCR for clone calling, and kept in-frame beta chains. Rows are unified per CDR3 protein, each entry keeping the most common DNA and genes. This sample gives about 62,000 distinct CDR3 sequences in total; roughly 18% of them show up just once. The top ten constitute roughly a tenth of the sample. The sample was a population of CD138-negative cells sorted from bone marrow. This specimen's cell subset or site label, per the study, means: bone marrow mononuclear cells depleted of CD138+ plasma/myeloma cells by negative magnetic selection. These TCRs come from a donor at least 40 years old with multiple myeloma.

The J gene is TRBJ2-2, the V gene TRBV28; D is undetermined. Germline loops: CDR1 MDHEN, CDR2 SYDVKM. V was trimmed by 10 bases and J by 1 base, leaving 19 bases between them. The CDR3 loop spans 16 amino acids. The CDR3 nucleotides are TGTGCCACCTCACCAGGTGGCAGAGAGAACACCGGGGAGCTGTTTTTT. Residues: CATSPGGRENTGELFF. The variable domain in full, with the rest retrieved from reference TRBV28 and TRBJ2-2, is DVKVTQSSRYLVKRTGEKVFLECVQDMDHENMFWYRQDPGLGLRLIYFSYDVKMKEKGDIPEGYSVSREKKERFSLILESASTNQTSMYLCATSPGGRENTGELFFGEGSRLTVL.

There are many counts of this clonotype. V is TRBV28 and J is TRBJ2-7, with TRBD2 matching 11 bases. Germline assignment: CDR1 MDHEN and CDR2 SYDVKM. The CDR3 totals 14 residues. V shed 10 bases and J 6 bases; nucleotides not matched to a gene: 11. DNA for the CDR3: TGTGCCATATCCGGGACTAGCGGTTCTCTCGAGCAGTACTTC. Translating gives CAISGTSGSLEQYF.

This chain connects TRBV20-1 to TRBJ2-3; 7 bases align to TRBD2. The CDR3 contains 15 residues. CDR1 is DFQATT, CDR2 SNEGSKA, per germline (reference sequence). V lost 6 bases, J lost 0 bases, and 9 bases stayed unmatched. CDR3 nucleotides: TGCAGTGCAAATTGGGGGGGGGAGAGCACAGATACGCAGTATTTT. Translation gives CSANWGGESTDTQYF.

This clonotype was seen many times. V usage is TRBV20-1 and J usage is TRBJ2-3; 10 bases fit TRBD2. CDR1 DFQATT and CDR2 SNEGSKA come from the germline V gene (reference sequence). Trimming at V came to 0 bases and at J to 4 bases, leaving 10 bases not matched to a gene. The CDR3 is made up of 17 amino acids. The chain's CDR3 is CSARDYSGRALADTQYF. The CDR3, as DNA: TGCAGTGCTAGAGATTACAGCGGGAGGGCTCTGGCAGATACGCAGTATTTT.

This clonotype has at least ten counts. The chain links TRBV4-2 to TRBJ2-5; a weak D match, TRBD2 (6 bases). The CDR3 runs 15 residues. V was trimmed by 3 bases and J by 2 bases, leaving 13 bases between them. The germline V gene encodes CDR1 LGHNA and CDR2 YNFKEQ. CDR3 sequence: CASSHDPGGQETQYF. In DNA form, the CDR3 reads TGTGCCAGCAGCCACGACCCAGGAGGGCAAGAGACCCAGTACTTC.

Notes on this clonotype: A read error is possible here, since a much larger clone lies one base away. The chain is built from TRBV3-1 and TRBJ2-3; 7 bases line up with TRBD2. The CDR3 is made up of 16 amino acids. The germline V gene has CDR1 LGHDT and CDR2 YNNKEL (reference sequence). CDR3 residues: CVSSLEERGGTDTQYF. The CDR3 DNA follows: TGTGTCAGCAGCCTGGAGGAGCGGGGAGGCACAGATACGCAGTATTTT.

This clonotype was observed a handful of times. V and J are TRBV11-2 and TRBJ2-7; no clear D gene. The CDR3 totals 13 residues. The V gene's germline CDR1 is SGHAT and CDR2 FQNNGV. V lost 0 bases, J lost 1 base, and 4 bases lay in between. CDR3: CASSLEWSYEQYF. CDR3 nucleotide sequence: TGTGCCAGCAGCTTAGAGTGGTCCTACGAGCAGTACTTC.

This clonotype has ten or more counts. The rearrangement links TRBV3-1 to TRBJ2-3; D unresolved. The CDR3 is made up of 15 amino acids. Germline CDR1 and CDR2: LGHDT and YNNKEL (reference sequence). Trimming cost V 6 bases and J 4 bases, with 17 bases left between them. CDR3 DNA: TGTGCCAGCAGTGTAGGTCTGAGAAACTCAGATACGCAGTATTTT. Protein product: CASSVGLRNSDTQYF.

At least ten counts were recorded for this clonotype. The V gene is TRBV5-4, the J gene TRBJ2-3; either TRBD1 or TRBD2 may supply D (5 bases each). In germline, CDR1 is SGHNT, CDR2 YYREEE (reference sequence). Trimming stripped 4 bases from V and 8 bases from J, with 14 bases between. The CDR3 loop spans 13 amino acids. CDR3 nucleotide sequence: TGTGCCAGCAGCCTGGGGGAAGGGGCTACGCAGTATTTT. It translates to CASSLGEGATQYF.

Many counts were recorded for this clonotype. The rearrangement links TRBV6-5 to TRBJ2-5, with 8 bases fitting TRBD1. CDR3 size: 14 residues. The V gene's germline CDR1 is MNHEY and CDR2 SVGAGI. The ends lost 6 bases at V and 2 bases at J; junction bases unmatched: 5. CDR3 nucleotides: TGTGCCAGCAGCAAGAGGACAGGGCAAGAGACCCAGTACTTC. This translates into CASSKRTGQETQYF.

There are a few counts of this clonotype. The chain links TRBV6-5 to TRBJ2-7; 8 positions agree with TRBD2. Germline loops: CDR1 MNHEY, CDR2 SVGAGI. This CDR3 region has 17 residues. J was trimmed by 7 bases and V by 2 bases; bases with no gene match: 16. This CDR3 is CASSYGPSSGWKREQYF. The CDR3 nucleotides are TGTGCCAGCAGTTACGGGCCTTCTAGCGGGTGGAAACGGGAGCAGTACTTC.

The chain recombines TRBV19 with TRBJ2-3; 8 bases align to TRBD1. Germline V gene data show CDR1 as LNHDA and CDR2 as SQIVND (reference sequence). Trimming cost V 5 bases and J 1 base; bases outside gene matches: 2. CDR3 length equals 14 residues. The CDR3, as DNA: TGTGCCAGTAGTCAGGGGGCTGGCACAGATACGCAGTATTTT. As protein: CASSQGAGTDTQYF. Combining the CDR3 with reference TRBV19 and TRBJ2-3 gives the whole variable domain DGGITQSPKYLFRKEGQNVTLSCEQNLNHDAMYWYRQDPGQGLRLIYYSQIVNDFQKGDIAEGYSVSREKKESFPLTVTSAQKNPTAFYLCASSQGAGTDTQYFGPGTRLTVL.

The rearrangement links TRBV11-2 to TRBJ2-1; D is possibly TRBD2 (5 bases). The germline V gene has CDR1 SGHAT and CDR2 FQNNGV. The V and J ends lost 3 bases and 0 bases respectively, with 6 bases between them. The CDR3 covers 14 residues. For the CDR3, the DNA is TGTGCCAGCAGCTTTGGGAGCTCCTACAATGAGCAGTTCTTC. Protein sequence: CASSFGSSYNEQFF.

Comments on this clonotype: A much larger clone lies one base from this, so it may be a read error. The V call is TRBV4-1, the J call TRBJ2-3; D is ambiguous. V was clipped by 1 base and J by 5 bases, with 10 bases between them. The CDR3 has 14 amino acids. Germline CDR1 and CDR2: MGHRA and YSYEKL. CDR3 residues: CASSQVWKQDTQYF. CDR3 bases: TGCGCCAGCAGCCAAGTGTGGAAACAAGATACGCAGTATTTT.

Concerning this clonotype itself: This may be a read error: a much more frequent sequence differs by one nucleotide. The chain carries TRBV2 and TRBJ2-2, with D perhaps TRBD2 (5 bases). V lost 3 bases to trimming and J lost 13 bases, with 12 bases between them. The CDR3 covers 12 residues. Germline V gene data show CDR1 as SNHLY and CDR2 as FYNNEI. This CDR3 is CASSDGYRGLFF. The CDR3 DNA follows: TGTGCCAGCAGTGATGGCTACCGGGGGCTGTTTTTT.

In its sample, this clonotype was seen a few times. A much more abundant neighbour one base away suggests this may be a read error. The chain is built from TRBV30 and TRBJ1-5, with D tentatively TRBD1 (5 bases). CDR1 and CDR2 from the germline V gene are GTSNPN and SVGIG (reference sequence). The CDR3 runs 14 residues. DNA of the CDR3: TGTGCCTGGAGTGGACAGTATAGCAATCCGCCCCAGCATTTT. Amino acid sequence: CAWSGQYSNPPQHF.

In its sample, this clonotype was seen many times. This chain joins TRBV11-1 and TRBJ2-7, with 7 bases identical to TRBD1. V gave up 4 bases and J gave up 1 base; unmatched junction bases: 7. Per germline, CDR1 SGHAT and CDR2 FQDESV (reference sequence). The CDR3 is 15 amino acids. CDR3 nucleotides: TGTGCCAGCAGCTCCGGACAGGAAGTTTCCTACGAGCAGTACTTC. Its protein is CASSSGQEVSYEQYF.

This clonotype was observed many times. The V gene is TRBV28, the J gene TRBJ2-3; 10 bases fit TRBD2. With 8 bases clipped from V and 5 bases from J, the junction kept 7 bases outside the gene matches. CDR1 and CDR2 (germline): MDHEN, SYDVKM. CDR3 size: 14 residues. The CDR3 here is CASRLAGEGDTQYF. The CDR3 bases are TGTGCCAGCCGTCTAGCGGGAGAAGGAGATACGCAGTATTTT. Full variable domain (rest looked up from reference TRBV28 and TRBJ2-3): DVKVTQSSRYLVKRTGEKVFLECVQDMDHENMFWYRQDPGLGLRLIYFSYDVKMKEKGDIPEGYSVSREKKERFSLILESASTNQTSMYLCASRLAGEGDTQYFGPGTRLTVL.

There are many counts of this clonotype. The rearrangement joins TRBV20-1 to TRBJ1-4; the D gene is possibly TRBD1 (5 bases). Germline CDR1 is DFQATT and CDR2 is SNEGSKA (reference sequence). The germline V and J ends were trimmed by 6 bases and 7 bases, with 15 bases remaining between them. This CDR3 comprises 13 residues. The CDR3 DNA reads TGCAGTGCACTGGGACCGGGGATTGAAAAACTGTTTTTT. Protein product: CSALGPGIEKLFF.

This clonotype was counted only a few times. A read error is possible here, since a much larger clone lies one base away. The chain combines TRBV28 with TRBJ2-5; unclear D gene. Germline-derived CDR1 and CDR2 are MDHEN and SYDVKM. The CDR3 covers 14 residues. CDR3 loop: CASSSNTFQETQHF. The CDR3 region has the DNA TGTGCCAGCAGTTCAAACACCTTTCAAGAGACCCAGCACTTC.

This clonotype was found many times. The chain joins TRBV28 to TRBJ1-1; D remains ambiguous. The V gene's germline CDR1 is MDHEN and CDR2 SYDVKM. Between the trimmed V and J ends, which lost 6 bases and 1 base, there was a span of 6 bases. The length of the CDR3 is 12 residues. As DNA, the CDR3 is TGTGCCAGCAGCTCCCCGAACACTGAAGCTTTCTTT. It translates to CASSSPNTEAFF. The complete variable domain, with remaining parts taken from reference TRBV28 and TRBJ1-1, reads DVKVTQSSRYLVKRTGEKVFLECVQDMDHENMFWYRQDPGLGLRLIYFSYDVKMKEKGDIPEGYSVSREKKERFSLILESASTNQTSMYLCASSSPNTEAFFGQGTRLTVV.